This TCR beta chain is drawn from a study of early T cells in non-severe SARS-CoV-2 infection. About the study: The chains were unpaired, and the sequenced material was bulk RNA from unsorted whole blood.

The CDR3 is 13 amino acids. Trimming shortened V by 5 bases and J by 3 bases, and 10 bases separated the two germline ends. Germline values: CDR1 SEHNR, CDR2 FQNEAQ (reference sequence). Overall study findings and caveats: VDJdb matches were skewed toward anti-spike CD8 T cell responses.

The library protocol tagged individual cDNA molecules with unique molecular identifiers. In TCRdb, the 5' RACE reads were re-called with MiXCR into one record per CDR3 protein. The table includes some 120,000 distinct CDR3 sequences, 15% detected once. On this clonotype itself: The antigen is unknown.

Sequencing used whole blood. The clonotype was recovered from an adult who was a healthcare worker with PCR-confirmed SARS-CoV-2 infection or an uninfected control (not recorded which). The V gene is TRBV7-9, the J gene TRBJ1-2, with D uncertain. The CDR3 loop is CASSPLKDYGYTF. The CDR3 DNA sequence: TGTGCCAGCAGCCCACTAAAAGACTATGGCTACACCTTC.